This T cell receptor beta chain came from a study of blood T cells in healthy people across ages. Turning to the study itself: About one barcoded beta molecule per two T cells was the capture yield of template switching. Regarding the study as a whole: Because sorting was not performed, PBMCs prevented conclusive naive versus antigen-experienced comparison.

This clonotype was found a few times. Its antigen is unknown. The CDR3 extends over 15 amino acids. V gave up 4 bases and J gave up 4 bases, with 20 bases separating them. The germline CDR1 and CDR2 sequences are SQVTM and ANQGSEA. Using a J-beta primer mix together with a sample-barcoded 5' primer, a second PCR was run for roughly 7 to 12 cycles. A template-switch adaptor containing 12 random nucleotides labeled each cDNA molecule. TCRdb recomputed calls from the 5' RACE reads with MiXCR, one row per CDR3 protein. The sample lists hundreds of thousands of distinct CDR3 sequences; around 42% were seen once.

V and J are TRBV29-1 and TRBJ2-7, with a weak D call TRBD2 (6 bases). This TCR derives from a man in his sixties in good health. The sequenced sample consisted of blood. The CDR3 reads CSVGGGESSGYEQYF. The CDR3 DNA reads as TGCAGCGTTGGGGGCGGGGAGAGCTCCGGGTACGAGCAGTACTTC.